Shown below are 20 T cell receptor beta chains from a single sample sequenced in a study of CD8 T cells in Susac syndrome. When the RNA was reverse transcribed, random hexamers were used with an input of about 0.5 to 1 ug. TCRdb re-derived calls from the immunoSEQ multiplex PCR reads in MiXCR, one entry per CDR3 protein. The table shows 130,000 to 150,000 distinct CDR3 sequences, with about 94% occurring only once. Sequenced: CD8+ T cells from PBMCs. The receptors come from a human donor in good health.

The chain links TRBV7-9 to TRBJ2-7; the match to TRBD1 covers 12 bases. The CDR3 runs 13 residues. CDR1 and CDR2 from the germline V gene are SEHNR and FQNEAQ (reference sequence). Germline trimming cut 10 bases from V and 5 bases from J; bases unmatched to any gene: 6. CDR3 nucleotides: TGTGCCACCCGGGGACAGGGGGCCAACGAGCAGTACTTC. It codes for CATRGQGANEQYF. Full variable domain (missing parts from reference TRBV7-9 and TRBJ2-7): DTGVSQNPRHKITKRGQNVTFRCDPISEHNRLYWYRQTLGQGPEFLTYFQNEAQLEKSRLLSDRFSAERPKGSFSTLEIQRTEQGDSAMYLCATRGQGANEQYFGPGTRLTVT.

The chain links TRBV27 to TRBJ2-7; 9 nucleotides agree with TRBD1. This CDR3 has 15 residues. The V segment lost 5 bases and the J segment 4 bases; nucleotides outside the gene matches: 9. Germline V gene lookup returns CDR1 MNHEY and CDR2 SMNVEV (reference sequence). Here the CDR3 reads CASSIRDRAIYEQYF. The CDR3, as DNA: TGTGCCAGCAGTATCCGGGACAGGGCGATTTACGAGCAGTACTTC.

The V call is TRBV4-3, the J call TRBJ2-7, with D possibly matching TRBD2 (5 bases). Trimming pared 0 bases from V and 5 bases from J, leaving 17 bases between. This CDR3 is 16 amino acids long. CDR1 and CDR2 (germline): LGHNA, YSLEER. CDR3 in amino acids: CASSQDHAGPSNEQYF. CDR3 nucleotide sequence: TGCGCCAGCAGCCAAGATCATGCGGGCCCGAGTAACGAGCAGTACTTC.

The rearrangement joins TRBV20-1 to TRBJ2-7, with D possibly being TRBD2 (6 bases). V was clipped by 6 bases and J by 3 bases, with 15 bases between them. From germline, CDR1 is DFQATT and CDR2 SNEGSKA (reference sequence). CDR3 length equals 13 residues. The CDR3 DNA is TGCAGTGCCGTAGCGGCGGCCTACTACGAGCAGTACTTC. This translates into CSAVAAAYYEQYF.

This clonotype has just one count. The chain joins TRBV4-3 to TRBJ2-1, with 9 bases matching TRBD2. The CDR3 has 16 amino acids. The junction had 4 bases not matched to a gene; V was cut back by 0 bases and J by 4 bases. Germline V gives CDR1 LGHNA, CDR2 YSLEER. CDR3 amino acids: CASSQDRLAEYNEQFF. CDR3 sequence (DNA): TGCGCCAGCAGCCAAGATCGACTAGCGGAATACAATGAGCAGTTCTTC.

CDR3 protein: CASSQDLSGIGYEQYF. Written as DNA, the CDR3 is TGCGCCAGCAGCCAAGATCTGTCGGGGATAGGATACGAGCAGTACTTC. This chain joins TRBV4-1 and TRBJ2-7, with D tentatively TRBD2 (5 bases). The CDR3 consists of 16 residues. Germline V CDR1 and CDR2: MGHRA, YSYEKL. V dropped 0 bases and J dropped 4 bases, with 16 bases sitting between them.

The chain carries TRBV4-3 and TRBJ2-5; D may be TRBD2 (6 bases). Germline assignment: CDR1 LGHNA and CDR2 YSLEER. The V and J ends lost 0 bases and 0 bases respectively, with 17 bases between them. CDR3 length: 18 amino acids. The CDR3 nucleotides read TGCGCCAGCAGCCAAGATCGTTGGCGGGAAAAGAACCAAGAGACCCAGTACTTC. Its translation: CASSQDRWREKNQETQYF.

The genes are TRBV9 and TRBJ2-3, with 8 positions matching TRBD2. This CDR3 contains 15 residues. CDR1 and CDR2 (germline): SGDLS, YYNGEE. With V trimmed by 0 bases and J by 4 bases, 4 bases remained unmatched. Written as DNA, the CDR3 is TGTGCCAGCAGCGTAGCGGGAGGGTTTCCAGATACGCAGTATTTT. The encoded protein is CASSVAGGFPDTQYF.

J is TRBJ1-1 and V is TRBV3-1; D is unclear. Germline CDR1 and CDR2: LGHDT and YNNKEL (reference sequence). This CDR3 comprises 14 residues. Trimming took off 0 bases at V and 5 bases at J, with 10 bases between the two ends. CDR3 residues: CASSQEGMRTEAFF. CDR3 nucleotide sequence: TGTGCCAGCAGCCAAGAGGGTATGAGGACTGAAGCTTTCTTT.

V and J are TRBV29-1 and TRBJ2-2, with 7 bases fitting TRBD2. Germline CDR1 and CDR2: SQVTM and ANQGSEA. The CDR3 sequence is 12 residues long. V dropped 7 bases and J dropped 6; count of bases not matched to a gene: 5. The CDR3 sequence is CSGRTSSGELFF. The CDR3 DNA reads TGCAGCGGCCGGACTAGTTCCGGGGAGCTGTTTTTT.

The chain combines TRBV6-5 with TRBJ1-2, with 8 bases that match TRBD1. V trimming: 4 bases; J trimming: 8 bases; junction bases outside the gene matches: 6. CDR1 is MNHEY, CDR2 SVGAGI, per germline. This CDR3 is 13 amino acids long. CDR3 residues: CASSSSGTGGYTF. The CDR3 nucleotides are TGTGCCAGCAGTTCATCCGGGACAGGCGGCTACACCTTC.

As DNA, the CDR3 is TGCAGCGTTGAATTGGGGCTAGCAGTGAACACTGAAGCTTTCTTT. Amino acids: CSVELGLAVNTEAFF. The gene calls are TRBV29-1 and TRBJ1-1; D might be TRBD1 (5 bases). Trimming cost V 2 bases and J 0 bases, with 13 bases left between them. The CDR3 has 15 residues. CDR1 is SQVTM and CDR2 is ANQGSEA in the germline V gene.

V gene TRBV9 combines with J gene TRBJ1-2; D not certain. There are 14 residues in the CDR3. V shed 0 bases and J shed 4 bases, with 10 bases lying between them. Germline values: CDR1 SGDLS, CDR2 YYNGEE. The CDR3 DNA reads as TGTGCCAGCAGCGTAGCAAACAGCCCCTATGGCTACACCTTC. This codes for CASSVANSPYGYTF.

The chain recombines TRBV29-1 with TRBJ2-7, with D possibly matching TRBD1 (5 bases). The CDR3 loop spans 11 amino acids. The germline V and J ends were trimmed by 6 bases and 0 bases, with 6 bases remaining between them. Germline V gives CDR1 SQVTM, CDR2 ANQGSEA. In DNA, the CDR3 is TGCAGCGTAGACAGCTCCTACGAGCAGTACTTC. It specifies CSVDSSYEQYF.

The V gene is TRBV14, the J gene TRBJ2-7; a weak D match, TRBD1 (5 bases). The CDR3 is 13 amino acids. Germline V gene sequence: CDR1 SGHDN, CDR2 FVKESK. The V gene lost 5 bases and the J gene lost 2 bases, with 10 bases spanning the gap. The DNA for the CDR3 is TGTGCCAGCAGCGAGACAGCAGCCTACGAGCAGTACTTC. This sequence encodes CASSETAAYEQYF.

The V and J genes are TRBV6-2 or TRBV6-3 and TRBJ1-4; the D gene is possibly TRBD1 (5 bases). The CDR3 covers 12 residues. Trimming left V 5 bases short and J 8 bases short, with 9 bases between. Germline-derived CDR1 and CDR2 are MNHEY and SVGEGT. In DNA, the CDR3 is TGTGCCAGCAGTCCCGGGGCCGAAAAACTGTTTTTT. This sequence encodes CASSPGAEKLFF.

This chain uses TRBV6-2 or TRBV6-3 with TRBJ1-1, with D perhaps matching TRBD1 (6 bases). V dropped 7 bases and J dropped 6 bases, with 12 bases sitting between them. Germline CDR1 MNHEY, CDR2 SVGEGT. There are 12 residues in the CDR3. CDR3 sequence: CASTPGGSEAFF. DNA of the CDR3: TGTGCCAGCACCCCGGGGGGCTCTGAAGCTTTCTTT.

The rearrangement uses TRBV20-1 and TRBJ1-1, with D perhaps matching TRBD1 (5 bases). Trimming removed 7 bases at V and 0 bases at J, with 9 bases between. Looked up from germline, CDR1 is DFQATT and CDR2 is SNEGSKA (reference sequence). The CDR3 is made up of 12 amino acids. The CDR3 DNA reads TGCAGTGGCCGGGGGATGAACACTGAAGCTTTCTTT. Amino acids: CSGRGMNTEAFF.

The genes are TRBV7-8 and TRBJ2-6, with D perhaps matching TRBD2 (5 bases). The CDR3 totals 19 residues. Germline CDR1 and CDR2: SGHVS and FQNEAQ. The V end was cut by 5 bases, the J end by 5 bases, with 25 bases between. This chain's CDR3 is CASSPTAGYQLWRANVLTF. The DNA of the CDR3 is TGTGCCAGCAGCCCCACCGCGGGTTACCAGCTCTGGCGGGCCAACGTCCTGACTTTC.

The rearrangement joins TRBV11-2 to TRBJ2-5; no clear D. The V end lost 4 bases, the J end lost 5 bases, and 8 bases lay between the germline ends. This CDR3 contains 12 residues. CDR1 and CDR2 from the germline V gene are SGHAT and FQNNGV. This CDR3 reads CASSSPTETQYF. CDR3 DNA: TGTGCCAGCAGCTCGCCCACCGAGACCCAGTACTTC. The variable domain in full, completed from reference TRBV11-2 and TRBJ2-5, reads EAGVAQSPRYKIIEKRQSVAFWCNPISGHATLYWYQQILGQGPKLLIQFQNNGVVDDSQLPKDRFSAERLKGVDSTLKIQPAKLEDSAVYLCASSSPTETQYFGPGTRLLVL.